The 20 T cell receptor beta chains listed next were all sequenced from one sample in a study of T cell changes during pregnancy in multiple sclerosis. The method was immunoSEQ multiplex PCR; TCRdb's version includes in-frame clones alone and lacks a portion of them. This sample carries under 65,000 clones, more than 85% of them seen once, and the ten largest clones take about 2.6%. The specimen was CD8+ T cells from peripheral blood mononuclear cells, collected in the third trimester of pregnancy. Every receptor here comes from a female donor with multiple sclerosis, enrolled in a pregnancy study.

The V and J genes are TRBV15 and TRBJ1-5; the match to TRBD1 covers 7 bases. Germline CDR1 reads LNHNV; CDR2 reads YYDKDF (reference sequence). This CDR3 is 18 amino acids long. The V and J ends lost 1 base and 3 bases, in that order; junction bases with no gene match: 12. CDR3 coding DNA: TGTGCCACCAGCAGAGTAGGGGGCGGAAACCATCTCAATCAGCCCCAGCATTTT. This encodes CATSRVGGGNHLNQPQHF.

The V and J genes are TRBV27 and TRBJ1-2; the match to TRBD1 covers 7 bases. V lost 4 bases and J lost 6; bases outside the gene matches: 11. The CDR3 covers 15 residues. Germline V gene sequence: CDR1 MNHEY, CDR2 SMNVEV (reference sequence). The CDR3 loop is CASSYRQGSGDGYTF. DNA of the CDR3: TGTGCCAGCAGTTACAGACAGGGAAGTGGCGATGGCTACACCTTC.

DNA of the CDR3: TGTGCCAGCAGCTTAGCAGGGACAGGGCGATATGGCTACACCTTC. Its translation is CASSLAGTGRYGYTF. The chain couples TRBV11-2 to TRBJ1-2; 9 positions agree with TRBD1. The CDR3 contains 15 residues. Germline values: CDR1 SGHAT, CDR2 FQNNGV. J gave up 5 bases and V 1 base, and 5 bases lay outside the gene matches.

The J gene is TRBJ2-5, the V gene TRBV5-6, with 15 nucleotides matching TRBD2. The CDR3 extends over 15 amino acids. Germline lookup yields CDR1 SGHDT and CDR2 YYEEEE. Losses at the gene ends were 2 bases for V and 5 bases for J; bases not matched to a gene: 1. CDR3 amino acids: CASSFGTSGRETQYF. The DNA for the CDR3 is TGTGCCAGCAGCTTTGGGACTAGCGGGAGGGAGACCCAGTACTTC.

The chain employs TRBV27 and TRBJ2-1; D gene ambiguous. Trimming took 4 bases from V and 6 from J, leaving 10 bases between them. Germline values: CDR1 MNHEY, CDR2 SMNVEV (reference sequence). The CDR3 contains 13 residues. The CDR3 DNA follows: TGTGCCAGCAGTTCGAGGCCGTCCAATGAGCAGTTCTTC. Its translation: CASSSRPSNEQFF.

This chain connects TRBV2 to TRBJ2-1; TRBD2 matches 12 bases. From germline, CDR1 is SNHLY and CDR2 FYNNEI. J lost 5 bases, V lost 7 bases, and 15 bases had no gene match. The CDR3 has 18 amino acids. CDR3 loop: CASNEGAGLAGWDNEQFF. For the CDR3, the DNA is TGTGCCAGCAATGAGGGAGCGGGACTAGCGGGCTGGGACAATGAGCAGTTCTTC.

This rearrangement joins TRBV7-9 to TRBJ2-1; a possible D gene is TRBD1 (6 bases). V lost 5 bases, J lost 9 bases, and 11 bases lay in between. The CDR3 has 12 amino acids. Germline V gene data show CDR1 as SEHNR and CDR2 as FQNEAQ (reference sequence). CDR3: CASSPQGTEQFF. The CDR3 nucleotides are TGTGCCAGCAGCCCACAGGGAACTGAGCAGTTCTTC.

The chain uses TRBV27 and TRBJ2-1, with D tentatively TRBD1 (6 bases). This CDR3 is 16 amino acids long. Trimming took 7 bases from V and 3 from J, leaving 19 bases between them. The germline CDR1 and CDR2 sequences are MNHEY and SMNVEV (reference sequence). CDR3 sequence (DNA): TGTGCCAGCAAGCGCCGTACGTCGACAGGCTACAATGAGCAGTTCTTC. Translated, it gives CASKRRTSTGYNEQFF.

This clone was detected once. The genes are TRBV19 and TRBJ1-4, with D possibly being TRBD1 (5 bases). CDR3 length equals 13 residues. V lost 8 bases and J 7 bases, leaving 14 bases between the germline ends. Germline loops: CDR1 LNHDA, CDR2 SQIVND (reference sequence). CDR3 sequence: CASSTVLGEKLFF. The CDR3 nucleotides are TGTGCCAGTTCGACAGTACTTGGTGAAAAACTGTTTTTT.

The chain links TRBV4-1 to TRBJ2-7, with 10 nucleotides matching TRBD1. CDR1 MGHRA and CDR2 YSYEKL come from the germline V gene. The CDR3 covers 14 residues. V lost 4 bases and J lost 6; bases outside the gene matches: 6. CDR3 protein: CASSPNDRGREQYF. DNA for the CDR3: TGCGCCAGCAGCCCCAACGACAGGGGGCGCGAGCAGTACTTC.

V gene TRBV4-1 combines with J gene TRBJ2-7, with 7 bases aligning to TRBD1. The CDR3 runs 15 residues. Germline V gene lookup returns CDR1 MGHRA and CDR2 YSYEKL. Losses at the gene ends were 4 bases for V and 1 base for J; bases not matched to a gene: 7. The CDR3 DNA is TGCGCCAGCAGCCCTTCCGGACAGGTTTCCTACGAGCAGTACTTC. Amino acids: CASSPSGQVSYEQYF.

J is TRBJ1-4 and V is TRBV7-2; 9 bases are shared with TRBD1. V gave up 1 base and J gave up 7 bases; unmatched junction bases: 4. CDR1 and CDR2 (germline): SGHTA, FQGNSA. The CDR3 loop spans 15 amino acids. CDR3 protein: CASSLGQGVGEKLFF. Written as DNA, the CDR3 is TGTGCCAGCAGCTTAGGACAGGGGGTTGGTGAAAAACTGTTTTTT.

The chain uses TRBV7-9 and TRBJ2-1; TRBD1 aligns across 9 bases. Germline V gives CDR1 SEHNR, CDR2 FQNEAQ (reference sequence). V lost 1 base and J lost 10; bases outside the gene matches: 2. The CDR3 is made up of 13 amino acids. CDR3 sequence (DNA): TGTGCCAGCAGCTTAGTGACAGGGGGAGAGCAGTTCTTC. Translating gives CASSLVTGGEQFF.

The rearrangement links TRBV4-3 to TRBJ2-1; TRBD2 aligns across 13 bases. The CDR3 spans 15 residues. J gave up 7 bases and V 2 bases, and 2 bases lay outside the gene matches. Per the germline V gene, CDR1 is LGHNA and CDR2 is YSLEER. The CDR3 loop reads CASSQTSGRVNEQFF. For the CDR3, the DNA is TGCGCCAGCAGCCAAACTAGCGGGAGGGTGAATGAGCAGTTCTTC.

This chain joins TRBV4-1 and TRBJ1-4, with D possibly being TRBD1 (6 bases). Trimming removed 2 bases at V and 0 bases at J, with 13 bases between. The length of the CDR3 is 17 residues. In germline, CDR1 is MGHRA, CDR2 YSYEKL. CDR3 nucleotide sequence: TGCGCCAGCAGCCAACTCGGGACATCAGCAACTAATGAAAAACTGTTTTTT. Its translation is CASSQLGTSATNEKLFF.

V and J are TRBV27 and TRBJ2-5; 14 bases align to TRBD2. The J segment lost 6 bases and the V segment lost 6 bases, leaving 6 bases of the junction unmatched. This CDR3 is built from 15 residues. The germline V gene has CDR1 MNHEY and CDR2 SMNVEV (reference sequence). CDR3 loop: CASSSGLAGVQTQYF. The CDR3 nucleotides read TGTGCCAGCAGCTCGGGACTAGCGGGAGTTCAGACCCAGTACTTC.

The chain uses TRBV7-9 and TRBJ2-1, with TRBD2 matching 13 bases. Looked up from germline, CDR1 is SEHNR and CDR2 is FQNEAQ (reference sequence). This CDR3 has 17 residues. The V gene end was trimmed by 3 bases and the J gene end by 9 bases; junction bases not matched to a gene: 11. Here the CDR3 DNA reads TGTGCCAGCAGCTTGGGGACTAGCGGGATGCGCAACAGTGAGCAGTTCTTC. Encoded protein: CASSLGTSGMRNSEQFF.

This rearrangement joins TRBV11-2 to TRBJ2-7, with 15 bases lining up with TRBD2. Germline V gene sequence: CDR1 SGHAT, CDR2 FQNNGV. The J segment lost 6 bases and the V segment lost 0 bases, leaving 6 bases of the junction unmatched. The CDR3 has 17 residues. Written as DNA, the CDR3 is TGTGCCAGCAGCTTAGAGGGGGGGGGACTAGCGGGAGGCGAGCAGTACTTC. This translates into CASSLEGGGLAGGEQYF.

The chain is built from TRBV6-1 and TRBJ1-3; 8 bases line up with TRBD1. The V and J ends lost 6 bases and 0 bases, in that order; junction bases with no gene match: 4. The V gene's germline CDR1 is MNHNS and CDR2 SASEGT. There are 15 residues in the CDR3. The CDR3 DNA reads as TGTGCCAGCAGGGCCGACAGGGGCTCTGGAAACACCATATATTTT. Residues: CASRADRGSGNTIYF.

This chain connects TRBV11-2 to TRBJ1-4, with 8 bases matching TRBD1. Per the germline V gene, CDR1 is SGHAT and CDR2 is FQNNGV. V shed 3 bases and J 0 bases; nucleotides not matched to a gene: 3. The CDR3 runs to 16 residues. DNA for the CDR3: TGTGCCAGCAGCTTTGGACAGGGCCCAACTAATGAAAAACTGTTTTTT. Its protein is CASSFGQGPTNEKLFF.